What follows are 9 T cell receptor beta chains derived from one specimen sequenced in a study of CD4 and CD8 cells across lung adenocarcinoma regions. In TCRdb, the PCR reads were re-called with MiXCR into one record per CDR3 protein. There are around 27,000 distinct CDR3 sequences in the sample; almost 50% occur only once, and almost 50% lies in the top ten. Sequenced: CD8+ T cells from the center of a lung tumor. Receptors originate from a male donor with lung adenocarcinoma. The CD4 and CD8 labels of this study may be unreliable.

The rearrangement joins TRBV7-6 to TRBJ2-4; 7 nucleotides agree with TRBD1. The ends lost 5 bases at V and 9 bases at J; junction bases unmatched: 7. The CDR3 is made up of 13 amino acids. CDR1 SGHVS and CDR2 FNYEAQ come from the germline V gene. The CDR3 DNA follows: TGTGCCAGCAGCCGAGGGGGCGCGGGCATTCAGTACTTC. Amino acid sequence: CASSRGGAGIQYF.

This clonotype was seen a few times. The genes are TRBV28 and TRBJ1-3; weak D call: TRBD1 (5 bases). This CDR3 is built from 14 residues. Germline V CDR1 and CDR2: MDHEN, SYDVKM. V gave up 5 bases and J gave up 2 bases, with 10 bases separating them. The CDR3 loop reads CASSPGSPGNTIYF. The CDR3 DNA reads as TGTGCCAGCAGTCCAGGGAGTCCTGGAAACACCATATATTTT.

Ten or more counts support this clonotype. CDR3 nucleotide sequence: TGTGCCAGCAGGCGTGAGGGAGCGCTTTACAATGAGCAGTTCTTC. Translated: CASRREGALYNEQFF. V gene TRBV6-5 combines with J gene TRBJ2-1; D is perhaps TRBD2 (5 bases). The germline gives CDR1 MNHEY, CDR2 SVGAGI. The V end was cut by 6 bases, the J end by 4 bases, with 16 bases between. CDR3 length equals 15 residues.

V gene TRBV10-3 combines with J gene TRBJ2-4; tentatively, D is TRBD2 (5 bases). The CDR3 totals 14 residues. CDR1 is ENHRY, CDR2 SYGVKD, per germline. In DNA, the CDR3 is TGTGCGGGCATTGGGTGCCGTGACGGGGAGATTCAGTACTTC. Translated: CAGIGCRDGEIQYF.

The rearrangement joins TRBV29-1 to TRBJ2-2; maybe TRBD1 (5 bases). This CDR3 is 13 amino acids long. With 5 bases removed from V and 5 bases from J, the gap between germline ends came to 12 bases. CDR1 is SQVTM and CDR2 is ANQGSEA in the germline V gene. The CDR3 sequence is CSVSRVGTGELFF. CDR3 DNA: TGCAGCGTTTCCAGGGTGGGGACCGGGGAGCTGTTTTTT.

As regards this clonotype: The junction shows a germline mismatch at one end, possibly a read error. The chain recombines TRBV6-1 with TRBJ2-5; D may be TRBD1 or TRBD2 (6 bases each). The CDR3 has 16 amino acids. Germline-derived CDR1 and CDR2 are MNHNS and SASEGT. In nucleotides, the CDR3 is TGTGCCAGCGGGGGGCGCCTGCGCCCCGTCCGGGAGACCCAGTATTTC. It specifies CASGGRLRPVRETQYF.

CDR3 nucleotide sequence: TGTGCCAGCAGTGACAGGACTAGCGGGATTGCTAAAAACATTCAGTACTTC. The encoded protein is CASSDRTSGIAKNIQYF. J is TRBJ2-4 and V is TRBV28; 12 bases are shared with TRBD2. Looked up from germline, CDR1 is MDHEN and CDR2 is SYDVKM. With 5 bases clipped from V and 4 bases from J, the junction kept 9 bases outside the gene matches. This CDR3 contains 17 residues.

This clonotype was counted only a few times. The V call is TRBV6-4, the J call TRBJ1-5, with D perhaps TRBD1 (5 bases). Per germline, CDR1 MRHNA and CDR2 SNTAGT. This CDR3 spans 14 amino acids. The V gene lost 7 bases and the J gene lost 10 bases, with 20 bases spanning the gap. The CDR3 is CASTLKQGIQPQHF. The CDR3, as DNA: TGTGCCAGCACCTTAAAGCAGGGCATCCAACCCCAGCATTTT.

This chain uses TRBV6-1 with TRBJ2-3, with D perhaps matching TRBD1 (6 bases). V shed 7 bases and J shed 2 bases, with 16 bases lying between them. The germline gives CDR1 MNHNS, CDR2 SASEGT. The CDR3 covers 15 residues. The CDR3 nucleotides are TGTGCCAGCAACCCAGGGGTTGGGGACACAGATACGCAGTATTTT. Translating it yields CASNPGVGDTDTQYF.